This is a list of T cell receptor beta chains from one sample in a study of tumor T cells in aggressive B-cell lymphoma. Generated by immunoSEQ multiplex PCR, the TCRdb table keeps only in-frame clones and is missing some. The sample includes 10,000 to 14,000 clones, around nine tenths of them seen just once. The sequencing input was tumor tissue. These receptors came from an adult with diffuse large B cell lymphoma. The CDR3 runs from the conserved cysteine through the conserved F or W. A D gene is named only where the DNA matches it firmly. Expanded clones are given a class, and other clones once, few, many or no size at all.

J | D | V | size | DNA | CDR3
TRBJ2-7 | . | TRBV4-1 | . | TGCGCCAGCAGCCAAGAGCTGGCAGGGGTACTTTACGAGCAGTACTTC | CASSQELAGVLYEQYF
TRBJ2-7 | TRBD2 | TRBV28 | . | TGTGTCAGCAGACAGCCGGGGACTAGCGACTCCTACGAGCAGTACTTC | CVSRQPGTSDSYEQYF
TRBJ1-1 | TRBD1 | TRBV29-1 | . | TGCAGCGTTGAAGAGGTGACAGGGCATGCTTTCTTT | CSVEEVTGHAFF
TRBJ2-7 | . | TRBV7-6 | . | TGTGCCACCAGCTTAAAGGAGGAGTACGAGCAGTACTTC | CATSLKEEYEQYF
TRBJ2-6 | . | TRBV7-9 | . | TGTGCCAGCAGCTCGCAGGTCACTGGGGCCAACGTCCTGACTTTC | CASSSQVTGANVLTF
TRBJ2-7 | . | TRBV28 | once | TGTGCCAGCAGTGGTAGCGGAAAGACCTACGAGCAGTACTTC | CASSGSGKTYEQYF
TRBJ1-2 | . | TRBV5-6 | . | TGTGCCAGCTCCTTGTTAAGCATTGCTCTTAACTATGGCTACACCTTC | CASSLLSIALNYGYTF
TRBJ2-2 | TRBD1 | TRBV5-4 | . | TGTGCCAGCAGCCTGGGACAGGGGTTCAGCACCGGGGAGCTGTTTTTT | CASSLGQGFSTGELFF
TRBJ1-5 | TRBD1 | TRBV18 | . | TGTGCCAGCTCACCAGGGGCAGGGGGTCATCAGCCCCAGCATTTT | CASSPGAGGHQPQHF
TRBJ2-7 | . | TRBV28 | . | TGTGCCAGCAGTGTGCCCGAGGGGCGGGACTACGAGCAGTACTTC | CASSVPEGRDYEQYF
TRBJ2-7 | TRBD1 | TRBV4-2 | . | TGTGCCAGCAGCCCGACTTTGGACAGGGTGACCTACGAGCAGTACTTC | CASSPTLDRVTYEQYF
TRBJ2-2 | . | TRBV14 | . | TGTGCCAGCAGTCGGGACTTAACGAACACCGGGGAGCTGTTTTTT | CASSRDLTNTGELFF
TRBJ1-1 | . | TRBV21-1 | few | TGTGCCAGCAGCAAAGCGGGTGGGGCGGACATTCCAACTGAAGCTTTCTTT | CASSKAGGADIPTEAFF
TRBJ1-1 | . | TRBV5-8 | . | TGTGCCAGCAGCTGGAGCGGGTCGCGGAACACTGAAGCTTTCTTT | CASSWSGSRNTEAFF
TRBJ2-7 | TRBD2 | TRBV10-3 | . | TGTGCCATCAGAGAGGGAGCGGGAGCGGGGGCCTACGAGCAGTACTTC | CAIREGAGAGAYEQYF
TRBJ2-7 | . | TRBV5-5 | . | TGTGCCAGCAGCTCCAACCCAGGGGTGAACGAGCAGTACTTC | CASSSNPGVNEQYF
TRBJ2-7 | . | TRBV6-6 | . | TGTGCCAGCAGTAGCGGCGCCGAGCAGTACTTC | CASSSGAEQYF
TRBJ1-2 | TRBD1 | TRBV19 | . | TGTGCCAGTAACCGGGACAGGGGGGGTGGCTACACCTTC | CASNRDRGGGYTF
TRBJ2-4 | . | TRBV4-1 | . | TGCGCCAGCAGCCAAGATCACGCCAGGGGTGCTGACATTCAGTACTTC | CASSQDHARGADIQYF
TRBJ2-4 | . | TRBV27 | . | TGTGCCTCCGGAGGCAGGCCGGAAGCCAAAAACATTCAGTACTTC | CASGGRPEAKNIQYF
TRBJ2-5 | . | TRBV5-1 | once | TGCGCCAGTGGGGCAGGGCCCCAAGAGACCCAGTACTTC | CASGAGPQETQYF
TRBJ2-2 | . | TRBV19 | . | TGTGCCAGTAGTATACAGGTTGCCGGGGAGCTGTTTTTT | CASSIQVAGELFF
TRBJ2-2 | . | TRBV7-2 | . | TGTGCCAGCAGCCCCAGAGAGGGCTCGAACACCGGGGAGCTGTTTTTT | CASSPREGSNTGELFF
TRBJ2-1 | . | TRBV7-9 | . | TGTGCCAGCAGCTTAATAATGGGGGCGAATGAGCAGTTCTTC | CASSLIMGANEQFF
TRBJ2-5 | . | TRBV30 | . | TGTGCCTGGCGCAGGGTTTCCCAAGAGACCCAGTACTTC | CAWRRVSQETQYF
TRBJ2-2 | . | TRBV27 | . | TGTGCCAGCAGTTTATTGGCGGTTAACACCGGGGAGCTGTTTTTT | CASSLLAVNTGELFF
TRBJ2-1 | TRBD2 | TRBV18 | . | TGTGCCAGCTCACCACCCGGGGGAGAACTAGCGGGGAATAAGTTCTTC | CASSPPGGELAGNKFF
TRBJ2-2 | TRBD1 | TRBV4-1 | once | TGCGCCAGCAGCCTGGGACAGGGGGTCGGGGAGCTGTTTTTT | CASSLGQGVGELFF
TRBJ2-2 | . | TRBV18 | . | TGTGCCAGCTCACCACCCTACCAATATAACACCGGGGAGCTGTTTTTT | CASSPPYQYNTGELFF
TRBJ2-7 | . | TRBV2 | . | TGTGCCAGCAGTGACCCGGGACTTTCAGGCGAGCAGTACTTC | CASSDPGLSGEQYF
TRBJ2-1 | . | TRBV28 | . | TGTGCCAGCAGTTTAGCGGGTAGGTCCTACAATGAGCAGTTCTTC | CASSLAGRSYNEQFF
TRBJ1-1 | . | TRBV20-1 | . | TGCAGTGCCCTTATGAACACTGAAGCTTTCTTT | CSALMNTEAFF
TRBJ2-2 | . | TRBV28 | . | TGTGCCAGCAACCACTTAGCGAGGCGGAACACCGGGGAGCTGTTTTTT | CASNHLARRNTGELFF
TRBJ2-1 | TRBD1 | TRBV6-1 | . | TGTGCCAGCAGTGCTTCGGGACAGGGGCCTAATGAGCAGTTCTTC | CASSASGQGPNEQFF
TRBJ1-5 | . | TRBV14 | . | TGTGCCAGCAGCCAAGGTGACTCCTTGGGCAATCAGCCCCAGCATTTT | CASSQGDSLGNQPQHF
TRBJ2-7 | . | TRBV7-2 | . | TGTGCCAGCACTAGCTCCTACGAGCAGTACTTC | CASTSSYEQYF
TRBJ1-4 | TRBD1 | TRBV18 | . | TGTGCCAGCTCAACAGGGGAACGGGAAAAACTGTTTTTT | CASSTGEREKLFF
TRBJ2-7 | TRBD1 | TRBV5-1 | . | TGCGCCAGCAGCCGACAGGGTAGCTCCTACGAGCAGTACTTC | CASSRQGSSYEQYF
TRBJ2-1 | . | TRBV4-3 | . | TGCGCCAGCAGCCACCAATGGGGAGGAGGTAATGAGCAGTTCTTC | CASSHQWGGGNEQFF
TRBJ2-3 | TRBD1 | TRBV4-3 | . | TGCGCCAGCAGCCAAGATCTCAGGGGGTTCACAGATACGCAGTATTTT | CASSQDLRGFTDTQYF
TRBJ1-1 | . | TRBV10-3 | . | TGTGCCATCGCCTCAACAGGGAAAGCTTTCTTT | CAIASTGKAFF
TRBJ2-1 | TRBD2 | TRBV28 | . | TGTGCCAGCAGTACCACTAGCGGTAGCTCCTACAATGAGCAGTTCTTC | CASSTTSGSSYNEQFF
TRBJ2-1 | TRBD2 | TRBV4-1 | . | TGCGCCAGCAGCCAAGCTTTAGCGGGAGCTGGGAACAATGAGCAGTTCTTC | CASSQALAGAGNNEQFF
TRBJ2-7 | . | TRBV4-3 | . | TGCGCCAGCAGCCAAGAGCGGAGATCCGAGCAGTACTTC | CASSQERRSEQYF
TRBJ2-3 | TRBD2 | TRBV19 | . | TGTGCCAGTAGGGTTAGCGGGAGCAGACCTACAGATACGCAGTATTTT | CASRVSGSRPTDTQYF
TRBJ2-1 | . | TRBV18 | . | TGTGCCAGCTCACCACAAGGGGCAGGGTTTGGGAATGAGCAGTTCTTC | CASSPQGAGFGNEQFF
TRBJ2-5 | . | TRBV7-6 | once | TGTGCCAGCAGCTTAGGACTAGAGACCCAGTACTTC | CASSLGLETQYF
TRBJ2-1 | TRBD2 | TRBV19 | . | TGTGCCAGTAGTATAGGGCTAGCGGGGAACAATGAGCAGTTCTTC | CASSIGLAGNNEQFF